Listed here is a single T cell receptor beta chain. This clone was observed a handful of times. Its antigen is still unknown. It is unclear where the CDR3 begins or ends on the DNA, so no DNA is shown, and the CDR3 is as TCRdb lists it. The CDR3 starts with the cysteine, ends with the phenylalanine, and has 14 residues. Looking up the germline V gene yields CDR1 SGHRS and CDR2 YFSETQ. These data originate in a study of cytomegalovirus exposure and HLA in healthy donors (dated by TCRdb to the late 2010s). Describing the broader study: An earlier analysis of roughly 610 of the donors reported about 280 Gb of sequence data and approximately 120 million unique TCR beta sequences obtained from 180 million or so T cells. Approximately 300 gigabases of sequencing data and around 90 million unique TCR sequences made up an early release that covered some 640 HLA-typed donors. The genetic ancestry cluster associated with self-reported Caucasian donors included 81% of the approximately 410 genotyped donors. The study aimed to test whether signatures of past pathogen exposure could be identified by cataloging public T cell receptors. The study profiled the T cell repertoires of about 640 subjects by immunosequencing and related them to cytomegalovirus serostatus. A separate validation cohort of 90 to 150 different subjects was used in addition to the 666-subject first cohort. The study combined high-throughput TCR immunosequencing, statistical association of individual TCRs with disease status, and machine learning to predict cytomegalovirus infection status. A later analysis re-analyzed previously published TCR beta repertoires from hundreds of donors and added high-resolution HLA genotyping to study TCR occurrence patterns. The later analysis used no new phenotypic data to find candidate immune exposures, relying instead on TCR beta sequences and their occurrence across donors. An earlier analysis of several hundred of the donors applied high-throughput TCR beta sequencing to assess whether each TCR beta V gene segment acted as functional or pseudogenic. Donor age, sex, ethnicity and CMV serostatus were compiled together with the repertoire data. Genome-wide SNP genotypes for about 65% of the 666 donors were used in a later genetic analysis, which treated that subset as a discovery cohort. Every repertoire in the discovery cohort had been generated on one and the same sequencing platform. HLA typing covered class I and class II loci at four-digit resolution. Typing coverage varied by locus: about 620-640 donors for A, B, C, DRB1 and DQB1; roughly 520 for DQA1; 600 to 610 for DPA1; around 450 for DPB1. Because of strong linkage in the cohort, roughly five DR-DQ haplotypes were treated as single units for association and clustering. Among approximately 370 genotyped donors of the cohort, an average of about 220,000 unique TCR beta nucleotide sequences was sequenced per donor, of which about 19% were non-productive. Paper-wide results and their limitations: In a later analysis, the rate of TCR association differed among HLA loci, with DRB1 alleles having the most associated TCRs and HLA-C alleles having the fewest. When HLA alleles, especially DR and DQ, strongly co-occurred, attributing TCR associations to individual alleles was difficult. A further reported finding was that TCR beta sequences accurately predicted the HLA-A and HLA-B alleles for most subjects in the first cohort. Most TCR sequences were seen in very few donors, while some public TCRs were found in many individuals. The presence/absence analyses assumed that sequencing depth was roughly uniform across donors, and that assumption may not be true. The only immune exposure information available for the cohort was CMV serostatus. Three of the identified cytomegalovirus-associated TCR beta chains were confirmed in vitro to be specific for cytomegalovirus antigens. Correlated functional status among segregating V segments might be attributable to linkage disequilibrium, but an unknown experimental factor could not be ruled out. The study gave a list of 150 to 200 TCR beta chains associated with cytomegalovirus. Some IMGT-functional V segments, including TRBV6-2 and TRBV6-3, could not be told apart with the 87-base-pair reads, so those segments were excluded. Compared with equally common non-associated chains, HLA-associated TCR beta chains in a later analysis were more clonally expanded and had lower generation probabilities. A later genetic analysis associated a missense DCLRE1C variant with V-gene and J-gene trimming of TCR beta chains, and an independent cohort replicated the association. The earlier analysis of 587 of the donors excluded roughly 17 rarely observed V segments, including chromosome 9 orphons, because counts were too low. According to a later genetic analysis, donors in an Asian-associated ancestry cluster had fewer N-insertions in productive TCRs than the approximately 610-donor mean. According to the authors, the approach could potentially be generalized to other disease states and immunological phenotypes. Because HLA typing was missing for some donors at each locus, association tests included only the typed subset. According to a later analysis, most CMV-associated TCR beta chains appeared to be HLA-restricted, and the HLA associations seemed to be driven largely by CMV exposure. The classifier was reported to diagnose cytomegalovirus status with high specificity and sensitivity in both the original cohort and the validation cohort. The sequencing pipeline was judged likely to have produced a cluster of highly shared sequence variants as a technical artifact. An earlier analysis of 587 of the donors showed that most TCR beta V segments appeared in productive rearrangements either about 90% or about 30% of the time, which broadly matched IMGT annotations. Only TCR beta chains were sequenced in this cohort, and the absence of alpha or paired-chain data limited detectable features. A later analysis associated 16,951 TCR beta sequences with specific HLA alleles at a false discovery rate of 0.05. According to a later analysis, parvovirus B19, influenza, CMV and Epstein-Barr virus appeared linked to several top co-occurrence clusters.

The cohort was made up of approximately 670 healthy bone marrow donors. All cohort members were sampled while nominally healthy, although unrecorded immune exposures were likely present. The donor was CMV seropositive and was included in the group of 250 to 300 seropositive cohort members. Each donor provided a peripheral blood sample, and peripheral blood mononuclear cells were used for TCR beta sequencing. The Qiagen DNeasy Blood Extraction Kit was used to extract genomic DNA from the blood cell samples. The library was produced with the immunoSEQ multiplex PCR assay. For the multiplex PCR, a mixture combining 60 forward primers for TCR Vbeta segments and 13 reverse primers for TCR Jbeta segments was used. The CDR3 region of rearranged TCR beta genes was amplified from genomic DNA with a multiplex PCR assay. On the Illumina HiSeq System, the amplified TCR beta libraries were sequenced as 87-base-pair reads. Under the source paper's analysis protocol: In a later analysis, roughly 80 million unique TCR beta chains were counted across the roughly 700 repertoires, and roughly 11 million of these chains were shared by at least two donors. To remove PCR and sequencing errors, raw reads were error-corrected and collapsed into unique sequences using a nearest-neighbor algorithm that merged closely related sequences. Alignment of CDR3 sequences to IMGT reference sequences was used to assign V, D and J gene segments. For a sequence to be retained, a match of at least six nucleotides to both a V gene segment and a J gene segment was required. Rearrangements were classified as productive when the CDR3 lacked stop codons and remained in frame with V and J, and all other rearrangements were classified as non-productive. Following IMGT convention, CDR3 was defined as the stretch from the second conserved V-encoded cysteine up to the conserved J-encoded phenylalanine. The earlier analysis of about 610 of the donors excluded any sequence lacking an unambiguous match to a single V gene segment. In an earlier analysis of 587 of the donors, a V segment was called functional when productive rearrangements were above 56.7%, and segregating when the standard deviation between donors exceeded 5%. A statistical classification framework was developed to diagnose cytomegalovirus status using the catalog of TCR beta chain sequences. In a later analysis, TCR nucleotide sequences were compared against IMGT/GENE-DB human TR gene sequences so that V and J genes could be assigned. The TCRdist pipeline was used in a later analysis to assign CDR3 sequences and most-parsimonious VDJ recombination scenarios. In a later analysis, every TCR beta chain was defined by the combination of its CDR3 amino acid sequence and its V-gene family, and reads without a unique V-gene family were dropped. In a later analysis, several hundred highly shared, low-generation-probability nucleotide sequences were removed to address suspected cross-contamination and a sequencing artifact. A later analysis calculated a clonal expansion index for each public chain from normalized within-repertoire ranks of inferred template counts. In a later analysis, generation probabilities were computed using a VDJ recombination model fitted to out-of-frame rearrangements, and the results were checked against IGoR. In a later analysis, TCR-TCR, TCR-HLA and TCR-CMV co-occurrence was scored with hypergeometric tests, and a repertoire-size bias correction was applied to TCR pairs. In a later analysis, false discovery rates were estimated by permuting HLA or CMV assignments 20 times. A later analysis grouped co-occurring TCRs with DBSCAN, adding TCRdist sequence similarity when clustering within HLA-allele-positive subsets. Co-occurrence clustering excluded repertoires with fewer than 30,000 or more than 120,000 public chains, plus five with anomalous nucleotide sharing. The table was pulled from immuneACCESS by TCRdb, which kept in-frame rearrangements only. Such tables lose some clones; where checked, under half of the loss comes from unresolved V genes, and the rest has no known cause. V, J and clone size derive from that table, while D and trimming were established from the DNA sequence. The sample includes more than 140,000 clones, with roughly four fifths observed a single time. 5.5% to 6% of the sample is taken by the ten largest.

The TCR was taken from a man younger than 45 in good health and CMV-seropositive. The chain uses TRBV5-1 and TRBJ1-2; the listed D gene, TRBD1, was not tested against the DNA. Sequenced material: PBMCs. CDR3 loop: CASSVGDGTVPDTF.